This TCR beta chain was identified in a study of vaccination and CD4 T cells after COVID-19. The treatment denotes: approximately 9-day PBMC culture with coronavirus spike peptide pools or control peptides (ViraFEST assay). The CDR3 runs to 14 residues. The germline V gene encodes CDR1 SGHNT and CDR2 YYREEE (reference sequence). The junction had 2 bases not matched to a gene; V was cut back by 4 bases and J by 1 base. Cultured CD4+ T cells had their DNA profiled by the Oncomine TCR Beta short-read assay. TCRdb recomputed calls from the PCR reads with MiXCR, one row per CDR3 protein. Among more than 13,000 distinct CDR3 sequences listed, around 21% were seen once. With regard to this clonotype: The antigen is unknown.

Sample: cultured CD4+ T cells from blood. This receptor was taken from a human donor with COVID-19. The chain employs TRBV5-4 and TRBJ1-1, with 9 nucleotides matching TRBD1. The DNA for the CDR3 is TGTGCCAGCAGCCGGGGACAGGGGAACACTGAAGCTTTCTTT. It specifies CASSRGQGNTEAFF.